The T cell receptor beta chain under discussion was sequenced for a study of cytomegalovirus exposure and HLA in healthy donors. Turning to the study itself: For the approximately 400 genotyped donors, roughly 80% fell within the Caucasian-associated ancestry cluster. Points from the study as a whole: V- and J-gene trimming in TCR beta was tied to a missense DCLRE1C variant by an analysis performed later.

Regarding this clone: The target antigen is unknown.

This PCR relied on a set of 60 Vbeta primers and 13 Jbeta primers. Sequencing used immunoSEQ multiplex PCR; TCRdb keeps in-frame clones, though not all of them. This table has 100,000 to 150,000 clones, 75% to 85% appearing once. Losses at the gene ends were 3 bases for V and 6 bases for J; bases not matched to a gene: 22. Per the germline V gene, CDR1 is GTSNPN and CDR2 is SVGIG (reference sequence). There are 19 residues in the CDR3. This TCR derives from a man aged 25-45 years in good health and CMV-seropositive. Sequencing was carried out using PBMCs. V is TRBV30 and J is TRBJ1-4; 7 bases match TRBD1. The CDR3 region is CAWSTSQGIDRAFHEKLFF. Here the CDR3 DNA reads TGTGCCTGGAGCACCTCACAGGGGATCGACAGGGCCTTCCATGAAAAACTGTTTTTT.